Each of the 21 T cell receptor beta chains below was sequenced from the same sample in a study of CD8+CD57+ T cells in acquired aplastic anemia. Profiling of TCR beta VDJ combinations and CDR3 sequences used genomic DNA as template. Using its own MiXCR run on the reads, TCRdb lists one record per CDR3 protein. This table holds hundreds of thousands of distinct CDR3 sequences, about two thirds found once. Sample: sorted CD4+, CD8+, or CD8+CD57+ T cells (not recorded which) from PBMCs. These receptors all stem from a human donor in good health, serving as a control.

The chain has TRBV19 and TRBJ1-5, with D possibly matching TRBD1 (5 bases). The J call may be wrong; the DNA end is better matched by TRBJ1-1. The CDR3 is 15 residues long. CDR1 is LNHDA, CDR2 SQIVND, per germline (reference sequence). The CDR3 DNA reads as TGTGCCAGTAGTATTCTTCGGGGACTCAACACGCCAGCTTTCTTT. Translating it yields CASSILRGLNTPAFF.

The chain couples TRBV20-1 to TRBJ1-2; D is unresolved. Per the germline V gene, CDR1 is DFQATT and CDR2 is SNEGSKA (reference sequence). V was trimmed by 0 bases and J by 6 bases, leaving 11 bases between them. The CDR3 runs to 13 residues. The CDR3 is CSARDLTRDGYTF. The CDR3 DNA reads TGCAGTGCTAGAGATCTAACAAGGGATGGCTACACCTTC.

This clonotype appeared many times. The chain recombines TRBV20-1 with TRBJ2-7, with D perhaps matching TRBD1 or TRBD2 (5 bases each). Per germline, CDR1 DFQATT and CDR2 SNEGSKA (reference sequence). The CDR3 length is 17 residues. Trimming cost V 6 bases and J 4 bases, with 28 bases left between them. The CDR3 protein is CSALDEGTGPASYEQYF. DNA of the CDR3: TGCAGTGCCCTCGATGAGGGGACGGGACCGGCCTCATACGAGCAGTACTTC.

About this clonotype itself: Compared with germline, one end of the junction differs, possibly owing to a read error. V and J are TRBV10-3 and TRBJ2-7, with D uncertain. CDR1 is ENHRY and CDR2 is SYGVKD in the germline V gene. This CDR3 has 14 amino acids. The CDR3 bases are TGTGCCACCAGTAGGTATCGCTTCACCTACGAGCAGTACTTC. Translation: CATSRYRFTYEQYF.

This clonotype was seen repeatedly, ten times or more. V usage is TRBV7-3 and J usage is TRBJ2-1; 8 bases match TRBD2. V trimming: 0 bases; J trimming: 5 bases; junction bases outside the gene matches: 6. Germline CDR1 and CDR2: SGHTA and FQGTGA. The CDR3 length is 16 residues. The CDR3 DNA reads as TGTGCCAGCAGCTTAACGTTCGGGGGGGGCCACAATGAGCAGTTCTTC. This codes for CASSLTFGGGHNEQFF.

This chain connects TRBV12-3 or TRBV12-4 to TRBJ1-2; D not certain. CDR3 size: 16 residues. V was clipped by 4 bases and J by 0 bases, with 15 bases between them. The CDR3 sequence: CASSSRNTGANYGYTF. CDR3 coding DNA: TGTGCCAGCAGTTCCAGGAACACCGGGGCTAACTATGGCTACACCTTC.

To note about this clonotype: The junction departs from germline at one end; a sequencing error may be responsible. This rearrangement joins TRBV7-9 to TRBJ2-5; TRBD1 agrees at 7 bases. From germline, CDR1 is SEHNR and CDR2 FQNEAQ (reference sequence). The CDR3 extends over 14 amino acids. The CDR3: CASSTGDSQGSPYF. CDR3 sequence (DNA): TGCGCCAGCAGCACCGGGGACAGCCAAGGGAGCCCGTACTTC. Complete variable domain (other parts from reference TRBV7-9 and TRBJ2-5): DTGVSQNPRHKITKRGQNVTFRCDPISEHNRLYWYRQTLGQGPEFLTYFQNEAQLEKSRLLSDRFSAERPKGSFSTLEIQRTEQGDSAMYLCASSTGDSQGSPYFGPGTRLLVL.

CDR3 nucleotides: TGCAGTGCTAGACCATCGGGACAGGGGTCCCCCTACGAGCAGTACTTC. This encodes CSARPSGQGSPYEQYF. V gene TRBV20-1 combines with J gene TRBJ2-7; 10 bases line up with TRBD1. The CDR3 is 16 amino acids. Germline CDR1 DFQATT, CDR2 SNEGSKA (reference sequence). J gave up 2 bases and V 2 bases, and 9 bases lay outside the gene matches.

The chain has TRBV15 and TRBJ1-5, with D uncertain. CDR3 length: 13 residues. Trimming shortened V by 3 bases and J by 9 bases, and 12 bases separated the two germline ends. Germline CDR1 and CDR2: LNHNV and YYDKDF (reference sequence). The CDR3 DNA follows: TGTGCCACCAGCAGGGGTTCCGAGAGGCCCCAGCATTTT. It translates to CATSRGSERPQHF.

This clonotype was recorded at least ten times. The chain recombines TRBV20-1 with TRBJ1-2, with D possibly being TRBD1 (6 bases). The germline gives CDR1 DFQATT, CDR2 SNEGSKA (reference sequence). Trimming removed 0 bases at V and 5 bases at J, with 10 bases between. The CDR3 totals 13 residues. The CDR3 here is CSARDAGEYGYTF. CDR3 nucleotides: TGCAGTGCTAGAGATGCAGGGGAGTATGGCTACACCTTC.

Notes on this clonotype: This likely comes from a read error, as the CDR3 has no conserved phenylalanine or tryptophan at its end. Because the CDR3's place on the DNA is in doubt, the DNA is left out and the CDR3 is given as listed by TCRdb. The rearrangement joins TRBV7-2 to TRBJ1-2; the listed D gene, TRBD1, was not tested against the DNA. Termini included, the CDR3 measures 13 amino acids. Per the germline V gene, CDR1 is SGHTA and CDR2 is FQGNSA. The CDR3 here is CASSTAPTTYCYT.

The chain recombines TRBV7-8 with TRBJ2-7; D gene unclear. In germline, CDR1 is SGHVS, CDR2 FQNEAQ. This CDR3 region has 15 residues. V gave up 4 bases and J gave up 5 bases, with 18 bases separating them. The chain's CDR3 is CASSSQEQLKHEQYF. CDR3 DNA sequence: TGTGCCAGCAGCTCCCAGGAGCAACTGAAGCACGAGCAGTACTTC.

This clonotype was seen only once. One end of the junction varies from germline; a read error may be responsible. The J gene is TRBJ2-5, the V gene TRBV19, with 8 bases that match TRBD2. CDR3 length equals 15 residues. The V gene's germline CDR1 is LNHDA and CDR2 SQIVND (reference sequence). The CDR3 sequence is CASGGGGRSSDNQHF. In nucleotides, the CDR3 is TGTGCCAGTGGGGGCGGGGGGCGTAGCTCCGACAATCAGCACTTC.

In its sample, this clonotype was seen many times. The rearrangement joins TRBV19 to TRBJ1-1; D is undetermined. The CDR3 extends over 14 amino acids. Trimming removed 6 bases from V and 1 base from J, with 12 bases in between. Germline V gene sequence: CDR1 LNHDA, CDR2 SQIVND (reference sequence). The CDR3 loop reads CASSSGPTNTEAFF. The DNA for the CDR3 is TGTGCCAGTAGCTCCGGACCGACGAACACTGAAGCTTTCTTT.

This clonotype was detected a few times. The chain links TRBV19 to TRBJ1-1; D unclear. The CDR3 consists of 14 residues. Per the germline V gene, CDR1 is LNHDA and CDR2 is SQIVND (reference sequence). V was clipped by 7 bases and J by 5 bases, with 17 bases between them. In DNA form, the CDR3 reads TGTGCCAGTACACCCTATACGTTGGGGACTGAAGCTTTCTTT. This translates into CASTPYTLGTEAFF.

Comment on this clonotype: An end of the junction does not agree with germline; a read error may underlie this. The chain joins TRBV10-3 to TRBJ1-5, with unresolved D. Germline V CDR1 and CDR2: ENHRY, SYGVKD. The CDR3 is 15 amino acids. As DNA, the CDR3 is TGTGCCAGCAGTCAGCCGGGAGGCGTACGTCAGCCCCAGCATTTT. It is translated as CASSQPGGVRQPQHF.

This clonotype was detected only a few times. This clone may be a read error of a much larger clone one base away. The chain joins TRBV7-2 to TRBJ1-1; D call uncertain. This CDR3 region has 14 residues. Germline-derived CDR1 and CDR2 are SGHTA and FQGNSA. The CDR3 reads CASSLGRFNTEAFF. CDR3 bases: TGCGCCAGCAGCCTTGGACGGTTTAACACTGAAGCTTTCTTT. The full variable domain, with the rest looked up from reference TRBV7-2 and TRBJ1-1, is GAGVSQSPSNKVTEKGKDVELRCDPISGHTALYWYRQSLGQGLEFLIYFQGNSAPDKSGLPSDRFSAERTGGSVSTLTIQRTQQEDSAVYLCASSLGRFNTEAFFGQGTRLTVV.

Remarks on this clonotype: The junction differs from germline at one of its ends, possibly a read error. The chain has TRBV7-3 and TRBJ2-7, with 8 bases that match TRBD1. The germline CDR1 and CDR2 sequences are SGHTA and FQGTGA. CDR3 size: 15 residues. The CDR3 loop is CASNQEGQGLGEQYF. In DNA form, the CDR3 reads TGCGCCAGCAACCAGGAAGGACAGGGTTTGGGGGAGCAGTACTTC. Filled out from reference TRBV7-3 and TRBJ2-7, the complete variable domain reads GAGVSQTPSNKVTEKGKYVELRCDPISGHTALYWYRQSLGQGPEFLIYFQGTGAADDSGLPNDRFFAVRPEGSVSTLKIQRTERGDSAVYLCASNQEGQGLGEQYFGPGTRLTVT.

This clonotype was seen just once. The CDR3 ends on some other residue instead of the conserved phenylalanine or tryptophan, so this is likely a read error. No DNA is shown, since the ends of the CDR3 on it are uncertain; the CDR3 is the one TCRdb lists. This chain uses TRBV2 with TRBJ1-5. 14 amino acids form the CDR3, both terminal residues included. Germline V lookup: CDR1 SNHLY, CDR2 FYNNEI. The chain's CDR3 is CASSLTTSNGPPQH.

DNA of the CDR3: TGCGCCAGCAGCTTACAGGGGGCTAACACTGAAGCTTTCTTT. Translation gives CASSLQGANTEAFF. This chain connects TRBV5-1 to TRBJ1-1; 9 bases map to TRBD1. From germline, CDR1 is SGHRS and CDR2 YFSETQ. The J segment lost 2 bases and the V segment lost 2 bases, leaving 1 base of the junction unmatched. CDR3 length: 14 amino acids.

The gene calls are TRBV20-1 and TRBJ2-7; a weak D match, TRBD1 (6 bases). The germline gives CDR1 DFQATT, CDR2 SNEGSKA (reference sequence). This CDR3 has 16 residues. V was trimmed by 0 bases and J by 6 bases, leaving 21 bases between them. The CDR3 DNA reads TGCAGTGCTAGAGATGACAGGCTAGGTAACCTCGTCGAGCAGTACTTC. It specifies CSARDDRLGNLVEQYF.